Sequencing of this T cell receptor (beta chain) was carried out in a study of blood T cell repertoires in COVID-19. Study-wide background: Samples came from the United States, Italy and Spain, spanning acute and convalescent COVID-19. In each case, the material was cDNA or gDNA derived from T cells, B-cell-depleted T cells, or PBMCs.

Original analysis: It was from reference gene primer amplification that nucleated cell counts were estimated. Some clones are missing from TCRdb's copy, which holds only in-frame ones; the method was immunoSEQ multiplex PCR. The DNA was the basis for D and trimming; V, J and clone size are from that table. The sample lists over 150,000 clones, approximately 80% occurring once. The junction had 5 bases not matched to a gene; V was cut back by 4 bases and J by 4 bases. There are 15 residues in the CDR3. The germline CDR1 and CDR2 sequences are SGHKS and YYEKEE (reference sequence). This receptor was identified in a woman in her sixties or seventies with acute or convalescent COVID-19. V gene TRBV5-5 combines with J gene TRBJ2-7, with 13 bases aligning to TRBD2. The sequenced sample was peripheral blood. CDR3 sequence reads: CASSNGLAGVYEQYF. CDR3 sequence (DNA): TGTGCCAGCAGCAACGGACTAGCGGGGGTTTACGAGCAGTACTTC.